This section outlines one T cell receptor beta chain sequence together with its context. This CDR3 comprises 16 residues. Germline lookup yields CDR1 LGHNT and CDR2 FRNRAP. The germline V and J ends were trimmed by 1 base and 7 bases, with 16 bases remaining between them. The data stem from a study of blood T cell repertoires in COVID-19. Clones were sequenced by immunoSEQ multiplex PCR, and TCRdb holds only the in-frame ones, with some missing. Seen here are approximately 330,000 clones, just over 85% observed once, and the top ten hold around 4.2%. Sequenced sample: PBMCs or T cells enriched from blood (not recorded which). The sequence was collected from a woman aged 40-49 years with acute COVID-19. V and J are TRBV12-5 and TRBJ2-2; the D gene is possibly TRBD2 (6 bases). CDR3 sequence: CASGLATRREVGELFF. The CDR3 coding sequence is TGTGCTAGTGGTTTGGCCACTAGGAGGGAGGTCGGGGAGCTGTTTTTT.